One and the same sample provided the 23 T cell receptor beta chains below, sequenced in a study of blood T cell repertoires in COVID-19. Profiled with immunoSEQ multiplex PCR; TCRdb holds only in-frame clones, not every one. The table records roughly 400,000 clones, roughly 84% of them present only once. Sequenced: PBMCs or T cells enriched from blood (not recorded which). These receptors were obtained from a young woman who had been exposed to COVID-19.

J is TRBJ2-3 and V is TRBV7-2; 8 bases agree with TRBD2. J gave up 3 bases and V 2 bases, and 4 bases lay outside the gene matches. This CDR3 has 15 amino acids. Germline loops: CDR1 SGHTA, CDR2 FQGNSA. The CDR3: CASSLLGLATDTQYF. The CDR3 DNA is TGTGCCAGCAGCTTACTAGGACTAGCTACAGATACGCAGTATTTT.

This clone has only a few counts. This chain uses TRBV6-1 with TRBJ2-1, with 11 nucleotides matching TRBD2. The CDR3 consists of 15 residues. Per germline, CDR1 MNHNS and CDR2 SASEGT. J gave up 6 bases and V 3 bases, and 4 bases lay outside the gene matches. The CDR3 nucleotides read TGTGCCAGCAGTGATTTTAGCGGGGGGGCCAATGAGCAGTTCTTC. It is translated as CASSDFSGGANEQFF.

The genes are TRBV19 and TRBJ1-1; D might be TRBD1 (5 bases). Looked up from germline, CDR1 is LNHDA and CDR2 is SQIVND (reference sequence). Trimming pared 1 base from V and 8 bases from J, leaving 5 bases between. The CDR3 runs to 11 residues. CDR3 nucleotide sequence: TGTGCCAGTAGTATAGGGGGCGAAGCTTTCTTT. This codes for CASSIGGEAFF.

The chain links TRBV5-1 to TRBJ2-1; 7 bases map to TRBD1. Per the germline V gene, CDR1 is SGHRS and CDR2 is YFSETQ. The CDR3 has 13 amino acids. With V trimmed by 8 bases and J by 9 bases, 11 bases remained unmatched. The CDR3 nucleotides read TGCGCCAGTCACCTAACAGGGGTTTCTGAGCAGTTCTTC. Its protein product is CASHLTGVSEQFF.

Regarding this clone: The same CDR3 also results from other DNA sequences found in this sample. The chain has TRBV27 and TRBJ1-5; D unclear. Germline CDR1 is MNHEY and CDR2 is SMNVEV (reference sequence). V was shortened by 5 bases and J by 2 bases, with 10 bases between the two germline ends. The CDR3 length is 14 residues. In DNA form, the CDR3 reads TGTGCCAGCAGTCCCTACAGTGGCAATCAGCCCCAGCATTTT. It encodes CASSPYSGNQPQHF.

This clone was seen ten or more times. The J gene is TRBJ2-7, the V gene TRBV27; 7 nucleotides agree with TRBD1. Germline lookup yields CDR1 MNHEY and CDR2 SMNVEV (reference sequence). The CDR3 length is 13 residues. V dropped 6 bases and J dropped 6; count of bases not matched to a gene: 8. The CDR3 nucleotides read TGTGCCAGCAGACTACAGGGGTCGGGCGAGCAGTACTTC. Amino acid sequence: CASRLQGSGEQYF.

The chain recombines TRBV7-3 with TRBJ1-2, with a weak D call TRBD1 (5 bases). The ends were cut back, 1 base at V and 0 bases at J, with 9 bases in the middle. The CDR3 covers 15 residues. CDR1 and CDR2 (germline): SGHTA, FQGTGA. CDR3 DNA sequence: TGTGCCAGCAGCTTAATGGCGGGGGCTAACTATGGCTACACCTTC. It translates to CASSLMAGANYGYTF.

V usage is TRBV6-5 and J usage is TRBJ2-7, with a tentative D call TRBD2 (6 bases). V lost 2 bases and J lost 3, with 14 bases in between. Germline V gives CDR1 MNHEY, CDR2 SVGAGI. This CDR3 region has 15 residues. CDR3 coding DNA: TGTGCCAGCAGTTACGGCGGGGCGAACATCTACGAGCAGTACTTC. Protein sequence: CASSYGGANIYEQYF.

The V call is TRBV7-9, the J call TRBJ1-3; no clear D gene. Germline CDR1 reads SEHNR; CDR2 reads FQNEAQ (reference sequence). The CDR3 is made up of 13 amino acids. V shed 11 bases and J shed 0 bases, with 11 bases lying between them. CDR3 coding DNA: TGTGCCGCCCAACGGGACTCTGGAAACACCATATATTTT. Protein sequence: CAAQRDSGNTIYF.

The V and J genes are TRBV7-8 and TRBJ2-5, with 12 bases fitting TRBD2. V dropped 4 bases and J dropped 4; count of bases not matched to a gene: 7. CDR1 SGHVS and CDR2 FQNEAQ come from the germline V gene. The CDR3 loop spans 16 amino acids. CDR3 region: CASSSRTSGARETQYF. The CDR3 bases are TGTGCCAGCAGCTCCCGGACTAGCGGGGCCCGAGAGACCCAGTACTTC.

The V call is TRBV28, the J call TRBJ1-6, with D perhaps TRBD1 (6 bases). This CDR3 is 17 amino acids long. Germline V gene sequence: CDR1 MDHEN, CDR2 SYDVKM. V was shortened by 2 bases and J by 2 bases, with 13 bases between the two germline ends. This CDR3 is CASSLISRGPYNSPLHF. The CDR3 DNA reads as TGTGCCAGCAGTTTAATATCCAGGGGCCCCTATAATTCACCCCTCCACTTT.

The gene calls are TRBV29-1 and TRBJ1-3; 9 nucleotides line up with TRBD1. Germline CDR1 reads SQVTM; CDR2 reads ANQGSEA. CDR3 length equals 14 residues. The V segment lost 6 bases and the J segment 4 bases; nucleotides outside the gene matches: 7. CDR3 nucleotides: TGCAGCGTAGTACAGGGGGCCGAAGGAAACACCATATATTTT. Its translation: CSVVQGAEGNTIYF.

V is TRBV27 and J is TRBJ2-4; 7 nucleotides line up with TRBD1. J was trimmed by 3 bases and V by 6 bases; bases with no gene match: 2. Germline CDR1 reads MNHEY; CDR2 reads SMNVEV (reference sequence). The CDR3 is made up of 13 amino acids. The CDR3 is CASRGDSKNIQYF. The CDR3 DNA sequence: TGTGCCAGCAGGGGGGACAGCAAAAACATTCAGTACTTC.

This chain links TRBV5-5 with TRBJ2-7; 8 bases are shared with TRBD2. Germline V gene lookup returns CDR1 SGHKS and CDR2 YYEKEE (reference sequence). The CDR3 runs to 16 residues. V shed 1 base, J shed 2 bases, and the junction held 8 bases outside the gene matches. CDR3 sequence (DNA): TGTGCCAGCAGCTTGCAACAGCGGGAGAGCCCCTACGAGCAGTACTTC. It encodes CASSLQQRESPYEQYF.

Concerning this clone: The same CDR3 can be traced to other DNA sequences in this sample. The chain has TRBV5-1 and TRBJ2-2; maybe TRBD2 (6 bases). The CDR3 loop spans 15 amino acids. CDR1 and CDR2 from the germline V gene are SGHRS and YFSETQ. Trimming cost V 0 bases and J 1 base, with 7 bases left between them. This CDR3 reads CASSLAGENTGELFF. For the CDR3, the DNA is TGCGCCAGCAGCTTGGCGGGGGAGAACACCGGGGAGCTGTTTTTT.

CDR3 sequence reads: CASSTPGQGTDTQYF. CDR3 bases: TGTGCCAGCAGCACCCCGGGACAGGGCACAGATACGCAGTATTTT. The chain links TRBV6-2 or TRBV6-3 to TRBJ2-3; 8 positions match TRBD1. The J segment lost 1 base and the V segment lost 6 bases, leaving 6 bases of the junction unmatched. From germline, CDR1 is MNHEY and CDR2 SVGEGT. This CDR3 region has 15 residues.

In its sample, this clone was seen a few times. This sequence joins TRBV3-1 (or the pseudogene TRBV3-2) and TRBJ2-1; 8 positions agree with TRBD2. The CDR3 length is 16 residues. The V and J ends lost 1 base and 7 bases, in that order; junction bases with no gene match: 9. The germline V gene encodes CDR1 LGHDT and CDR2 YNNKEL (reference sequence). The CDR3 loop reads CASSQVASGLRNEQFF. In DNA, the CDR3 is TGTGCCAGCAGCCAAGTTGCTAGCGGGTTACGAAATGAGCAGTTCTTC.

The chain links TRBV5-4 to TRBJ1-5, with D possibly matching TRBD1 (5 bases). The CDR3 consists of 15 residues. The ends were cut back, 4 bases at V and 7 bases at J, with 18 bases in the middle. Per germline, CDR1 SGHNT and CDR2 YYREEE (reference sequence). CDR3 sequence reads: CASSVGVGLGQPQHF. CDR3 sequence (DNA): TGTGCCAGCAGCGTCGGTGTGGGGCTGGGGCAGCCCCAGCATTTT.

This clone was detected only once. This chain links TRBV7-9 with TRBJ1-2; TRBD1 matches at 9 bases. V shed 1 base, J shed 4 bases, and the junction held 4 bases outside the gene matches. Germline V gives CDR1 SEHNR, CDR2 FQNEAQ (reference sequence). The CDR3 has 15 amino acids. In DNA, the CDR3 is TGTGCCAGCAGCTTAGGGGGACAGGGCGTCTATGGCTACACCTTC. Protein sequence: CASSLGGQGVYGYTF.

The V and J genes are TRBV7-9 and TRBJ1-2, with D possibly matching TRBD1 (6 bases). The V gene lost 3 bases and the J gene lost 1 base, with 9 bases spanning the gap. Germline CDR1 SEHNR, CDR2 FQNEAQ (reference sequence). The CDR3 covers 14 residues. DNA of the CDR3: TGTGCCAGCAGCTTCGGGACATTTAACTATGGCTACACCTTC. Translated, it gives CASSFGTFNYGYTF.

The chain combines TRBV19 with TRBJ2-5; 11 bases line up with TRBD1. CDR3 length equals 14 residues. CDR1 and CDR2 from the germline V gene are LNHDA and SQIVND (reference sequence). The V segment lost 9 bases and the J segment 4 bases; nucleotides outside the gene matches: 7. As DNA, the CDR3 is TGTGCCAGCCGGGACAGGGGGGAAGGAGAGACCCAGTACTTC. Protein sequence: CASRDRGEGETQYF.

The rearrangement joins TRBV7-2 to TRBJ2-6, with TRBD2 matching over 7 bases. The CDR3 runs 17 residues. Germline CDR1 reads SGHTA; CDR2 reads FQGNSA. V was clipped by 0 bases and J by 0 bases; unmatched bases: 2. The CDR3 DNA sequence: TGTGCCAGCAGCTTAGCCGCTAGCGGCTCTGGGGCCAACGTCCTGACTTTC. It translates to CASSLAASGSGANVLTF.

This clone occurred a few times. The rearrangement uses TRBV28 and TRBJ1-3; a weak D match, TRBD1 (6 bases). This CDR3 region has 14 residues. Deletions cut 4 bases from V and 0 bases from J, with 7 bases between. In germline, CDR1 is MDHEN, CDR2 SYDVKM. CDR3 region: CASSSRGSGNTIYF. The CDR3 DNA follows: TGTGCCAGCAGTTCCAGGGGCTCTGGAAACACCATATATTTT.